The 29 T cell receptor beta chains below come from one sample, sequenced in a study of PD-1 blockade in classical Hodgkin lymphoma. Relapse after autologous stem cell transplantation occurred in every patient, and brentuximab vedotin exposure varied. Generated by immunoSEQ multiplex PCR, the TCRdb table keeps only in-frame clones and is missing some. This repertoire shows tens of thousands of clones, about 78% found once; its top ten account for around 22%. The input for sequencing was peripheral blood mononuclear cells (PBMCs), taken before the second cycle of nivolumab. The receptors originated from a human donor with classical Hodgkin lymphoma.

This clone was counted between two and nine times. The chain recombines TRBV29-1 with TRBJ1-5; possible D gene TRBD1, 5 bases. Per the germline V gene, CDR1 is SQVTM and CDR2 is ANQGSEA. The CDR3 runs to 14 residues. V was trimmed by 4 bases and J by 1 base, leaving 11 bases between them. The CDR3 nucleotides read TGCAGCGTTGCGGAGGGACTGAGCAATCAGCCCCAGCATTTT. Its protein is CSVAEGLSNQPQHF. The whole variable domain, remainder taken from reference TRBV29-1 and TRBJ1-5, is SAVISQKPSRDICQRGTSLTIQCQVDSQVTMMFWYRQQPGQSLTLIATANQGSEATYESGFVIDKFPISRPNLTFSTLTVSNMSPEDSSIYLCSVAEGLSNQPQHFGDGTRLSIL.

This clone turned up a few times. The chain combines TRBV30 with TRBJ1-1; TRBD1 is a possible D gene (5 bases). Germline CDR1 reads GTSNPN; CDR2 reads SVGIG (reference sequence). CDR3 size: 14 residues. V lost 2 bases and J 1 base, leaving 11 bases between the germline ends. The CDR3 region has the DNA TGTGCCTGGAGTCACCGGGGGGGGAACACTGAAGCTTTCTTT. Translating it yields CAWSHRGGNTEAFF.

The chain joins TRBV10-3 to TRBJ2-5, with D tentatively TRBD1 (6 bases). V lost 4 bases to trimming and J lost 3 bases, with 18 bases between them. The CDR3 spans 16 residues. The germline V gene has CDR1 ENHRY and CDR2 SYGVKD. CDR3 in amino acids: CAISAGPTGRKETQYF. The DNA for the CDR3 is TGTGCCATCAGTGCGGGCCCGACAGGTCGGAAAGAGACCCAGTACTTC.

The rearrangement joins TRBV7-9 to TRBJ1-2, with D possibly being TRBD1 (5 bases). V was cut by 7 bases and J by 7 bases, with 16 bases left in between. This CDR3 contains 13 residues. Germline CDR1 SEHNR, CDR2 FQNEAQ (reference sequence). Written as DNA, the CDR3 is TGTGCCAGCAACACGGGACTACTATCTGGCTACACCTTC. It encodes CASNTGLLSGYTF.

The rearrangement links TRBV28 to TRBJ1-5; 8 nucleotides line up with TRBD1. The germline CDR1 and CDR2 sequences are MDHEN and SYDVKM. After removal of 5 bases from V and 7 bases from J, the junction contained 4 bases not matched to a gene. This CDR3 spans 13 amino acids. The CDR3, as DNA: TGTGCCAGCAGTCGACAGGGGTCCCAGCCCCAGCATTTT. Encoded protein: CASSRQGSQPQHF.

The V gene is TRBV5-6, the J gene TRBJ2-2; no reliable D call. Germline loops: CDR1 SGHDT, CDR2 YYEEEE. The V end lost 3 bases, the J end lost 3 bases, and 12 bases lay between the germline ends. The CDR3 has 15 residues. Here the CDR3 reads CASSSALRDTGELFF. CDR3 in DNA: TGTGCCAGCAGCTCAGCGCTACGGGACACCGGGGAGCTGTTTTTT.

This sequence joins TRBV6-1 and TRBJ2-7, with D uncertain. Deletions cut 0 bases from V and 2 bases from J, with 11 bases between. The CDR3 extends over 15 amino acids. Germline CDR1 reads MNHNS; CDR2 reads SASEGT. In DNA form, the CDR3 reads TGTGCCAGCAGTGAAGCCTCCTGGTACCCCTACGAGCAGTACTTC. The encoded protein is CASSEASWYPYEQYF.

The chain recombines TRBV2 with TRBJ2-7; D uncertain. The CDR3 is 15 residues long. V lost 5 bases and J 0 bases, leaving 14 bases between the germline ends. Germline loops: CDR1 SNHLY, CDR2 FYNNEI. This CDR3 is CASSPRTTFSYEQYF. In DNA form, the CDR3 reads TGTGCCAGCAGTCCCAGGACGACCTTCTCCTACGAGCAGTACTTC.

CDR3 region: CAWTLGGTGAYGYTF. CDR3 sequence (DNA): TGTGCCTGGACTCTCGGGGGGACAGGGGCCTATGGCTACACCTTC. The genes are TRBV30 and TRBJ1-2, with 10 bases matching TRBD1. The CDR3 runs 15 residues. Germline V lookup: CDR1 GTSNPN, CDR2 SVGIG (reference sequence). After removal of 4 bases from V and 4 bases from J, the junction contained 9 bases not matched to a gene.

About this clone: The missing conserved phenylalanine or tryptophan at the end of this CDR3 makes a read error likely. The CDR3 DNA reads TGCGCCAGCAGCCAAGATAGGAAGGGGTGGAATTCACCCCTCCACTCT. This codes for CASSQDRKGWNSPLHS. The chain has TRBV4-3 and TRBJ1-6; a possible D gene is TRBD1 (5 bases). Germline lookup yields CDR1 LGHNA and CDR2 YSLEER. Trimming took 0 bases from V and 7 from J, leaving 13 bases between them. The CDR3 length is 16 residues.

The V gene is TRBV5-1, the J gene TRBJ1-3, with D perhaps matching TRBD1 (5 bases). Trimming pared 0 bases from V and 2 bases from J, leaving 9 bases between. Germline V gives CDR1 SGHRS, CDR2 YFSETQ. The CDR3 is made up of 15 amino acids. The CDR3 bases are TGCGCCAGCAGCTTGGAGACAGCCGCTGGAAACACCATATATTTT. As protein: CASSLETAAGNTIYF.

The chain uses TRBV2 and TRBJ2-1; possibly TRBD2 for D (7 bases). The V gene lost 6 bases and the J gene lost 9 bases, with 18 bases spanning the gap. Germline-derived CDR1 and CDR2 are SNHLY and FYNNEI. The length of the CDR3 is 14 residues. Written as DNA, the CDR3 is TGTGCCAGCAGCTGGACTAGGGGGGGCGGTGAGCAGTTCTTC. Translation gives CASSWTRGGGEQFF. Complete variable domain (other parts from reference TRBV2 and TRBJ2-1): EPEVTQTPSHQVTQMGQEVILRCVPISNHLYFYWYRQILGQKVEFLVSFYNNEISEKSEIFDDQFSVERPDGSNFTLKIRSTKLEDSAMYFCASSWTRGGGEQFFGPGTRLTVL.

The chain joins TRBV4-1 to TRBJ2-7; D not certain. Trimming stripped 0 bases from V and 0 bases from J, with 9 bases between. CDR1 and CDR2 from the germline V gene are MGHRA and YSYEKL. CDR3 size: 15 residues. CDR3 region: CASSQDESYSYEQYF. CDR3 nucleotide sequence: TGCGCCAGCAGCCAAGATGAAAGCTACTCCTACGAGCAGTACTTC.

A note on this clone: Different DNA sequences within this sample yield the same CDR3. The gene calls are TRBV2 and TRBJ1-5; D not resolved. Per germline, CDR1 SNHLY and CDR2 FYNNEI. V lost 7 bases to trimming and J lost 2 bases, with 9 bases between them. There are 13 residues in the CDR3. Written as DNA, the CDR3 is TGTGCCAGCAACTCCGGGGGCAATCAGCCCCAGCATTTT. Translated, it gives CASNSGGNQPQHF.

The chain is built from TRBV7-8 and TRBJ1-4; tentative D call: TRBD1 (6 bases). This CDR3 contains 15 residues. The germline gives CDR1 SGHVS, CDR2 FQNEAQ. V was cut by 5 bases and J by 3 bases, with 13 bases left in between. The CDR3 protein is CASSPGQSANEKLFF. CDR3 bases: TGTGCCAGCAGCCCAGGACAGAGCGCTAATGAAAAACTGTTTTTT.

The rearrangement uses TRBV11-2 and TRBJ1-2; D gene ambiguous. V was shortened by 2 bases and J by 8 bases, with 6 bases between the two germline ends. Per the germline V gene, CDR1 is SGHAT and CDR2 is FQNNGV. The CDR3 runs 11 residues. Written as DNA, the CDR3 is TGTGCCAGCAGCTTATATATCGGCTACACCTTC. It encodes CASSLYIGYTF.

Points on this clone: Additional DNA sequences in this sample encode the identical CDR3. The V gene is TRBV5-1, the J gene TRBJ1-2; unclear D gene. Germline lookup yields CDR1 SGHRS and CDR2 YFSETQ. V lost 0 bases and J lost 2, with 8 bases in between. CDR3 length equals 14 residues. Here the CDR3 DNA reads TGCGCCAGCAGCTTGGAAAGCCCCAACTATGGCTACACCTTC. It yields the protein CASSLESPNYGYTF.

The genes are TRBV19 and TRBJ1-6; possibly TRBD1 for D (6 bases). V was trimmed by 8 bases and J by 0 bases, leaving 14 bases between them. The germline V gene encodes CDR1 LNHDA and CDR2 SQIVND (reference sequence). CDR3 length: 16 amino acids. Here the CDR3 reads CASGGGPSSYNSPLHF. The CDR3 DNA follows: TGTGCCAGTGGCGGGGGCCCGAGCTCCTATAATTCACCCCTCCACTTT.

V is TRBV6-5 and J is TRBJ1-2; D is unclear. The CDR3 runs to 13 residues. CDR1 and CDR2 from the germline V gene are MNHEY and SVGAGI. V gave up 6 bases and J gave up 0 bases, with 8 bases separating them. The CDR3 region has the DNA TGTGCCAGCAGGGCGAGTGCTAACTATGGCTACACCTTC. Amino acid sequence: CASRASANYGYTF.

The chain carries TRBV30 and TRBJ1-3; tentative D call: TRBD1 (5 bases). V lost 8 bases, J lost 0 bases, and 20 bases lay in between. CDR3 length equals 16 residues. The V gene's germline CDR1 is GTSNPN and CDR2 SVGIG (reference sequence). This CDR3 is CATSRGELSSGNTIYF. In nucleotides, the CDR3 is TGTGCCACTTCGAGGGGCGAACTTAGCTCTGGAAACACCATATATTTT.

The genes are TRBV4-3 and TRBJ2-3; D call uncertain. Trimming removed 1 base at V and 4 bases at J, with 18 bases between. The germline V gene encodes CDR1 LGHNA and CDR2 YSLEER. The CDR3 runs to 17 residues. The CDR3 region is CASSQVSRLRTADTQYF. The CDR3 bases are TGCGCCAGCAGCCAAGTTTCCCGACTCCGGACGGCAGATACGCAGTATTTT.

The chain has TRBV6-5 and TRBJ1-2; D unresolved. This CDR3 spans 14 amino acids. V was cut by 0 bases and J by 4 bases, with 9 bases left in between. The germline V gene has CDR1 MNHEY and CDR2 SVGAGI. CDR3 loop: CASSYSPGIYGYTF. CDR3 DNA: TGTGCCAGCAGTTACTCTCCCGGGATCTATGGCTACACCTTC.

V and J are TRBV5-6 and TRBJ2-3; D not certain. Trimming took off 2 bases at V and 4 bases at J, with 11 bases between the two ends. Germline-derived CDR1 and CDR2 are SGHDT and YYEEEE. The CDR3 loop spans 14 amino acids. CDR3 in DNA: TGTGCCAGCAGCTTTATAGGGAACCCAGATACGCAGTATTTT. Translating it yields CASSFIGNPDTQYF.

The V and J genes are TRBV6-5 and TRBJ2-7; TRBD1 matches 9 bases. Germline V lookup: CDR1 MNHEY, CDR2 SVGAGI. Trimming took 4 bases from V and 2 from J; bases not matched to a gene: 3. The CDR3 runs to 14 residues. The chain's CDR3 is CASSSGTGPYEQYF. DNA for the CDR3: TGTGCCAGCAGTTCCGGGACAGGGCCCTACGAGCAGTACTTC.

This clone occurred a few times. The same CDR3 can be traced to other DNA sequences in this sample. This chain joins TRBV7-2 and TRBJ2-3; the D is unclear. With 3 bases removed from V and 6 bases from J, the gap between germline ends came to 4 bases. Germline V gives CDR1 SGHTA, CDR2 FQGNSA. The CDR3 loop spans 11 amino acids. The CDR3 region is CASSFLDTQYF. CDR3 nucleotide sequence: TGTGCCAGCAGCTTTCTCGATACGCAGTATTTT.

CDR3 nucleotide sequence: TGTGCCAGCAGCTTGGCCTCTCTCGGACAGTTGGACGAGCAGTACTTC. Encoded protein: CASSLASLGQLDEQYF. The chain couples TRBV5-6 to TRBJ2-7; a weak D match, TRBD1 (6 bases). From germline, CDR1 is SGHDT and CDR2 YYEEEE. With 0 bases removed from V and 5 bases from J, the gap between germline ends came to 18 bases. The CDR3 is 16 residues long.

This clone was observed a handful of times. V is TRBV19 and J is TRBJ2-1; the D is unclear. CDR1 is LNHDA, CDR2 SQIVND, per germline (reference sequence). V was trimmed by 3 bases and J by 6 bases, leaving 3 bases between them. This CDR3 comprises 11 residues. The CDR3 nucleotides are TGTGCCAGTAGTATGGGCAATGAGCAGTTCTTC. Encoded protein: CASSMGNEQFF. Based on the CDR3 plus reference TRBV19 and TRBJ2-1, the full variable domain is DGGITQSPKYLFRKEGQNVTLSCEQNLNHDAMYWYRQDPGQGLRLIYYSQIVNDFQKGDIAEGYSVSREKKESFPLTVTSAQKNPTAFYLCASSMGNEQFFGPGTRLTVL.

V usage is TRBV19 and J usage is TRBJ2-7, with D unresolved. Trimming removed 0 bases at V and 0 bases at J, with 12 bases between. CDR3 length: 16 amino acids. Looked up from germline, CDR1 is LNHDA and CDR2 is SQIVND (reference sequence). The CDR3 DNA is TGTGCCAGTAGTATAGATCGGTCGAGGCCCTCCTACGAGCAGTACTTC. Translating gives CASSIDRSRPSYEQYF. Full variable domain (remainder filled in from reference TRBV19 and TRBJ2-7): DGGITQSPKYLFRKEGQNVTLSCEQNLNHDAMYWYRQDPGQGLRLIYYSQIVNDFQKGDIAEGYSVSREKKESFPLTVTSAQKNPTAFYLCASSIDRSRPSYEQYFGPGTRLTVT.

The chain has TRBV5-4 and TRBJ2-7; no reliable D call. Trimming shortened V by 0 bases and J by 4 bases, and 14 bases separated the two germline ends. Germline V gives CDR1 SGHNT, CDR2 YYREEE (reference sequence). The CDR3 runs to 15 residues. In DNA, the CDR3 is TGTGCCAGCAGCTTGGAGGTCTACCCAACTTACGAGCAGTACTTC. This translates into CASSLEVYPTYEQYF.